These 26 T cell receptor beta chains share one sample of origin, sequenced in a study of T cell changes during pregnancy in multiple sclerosis. Only in-frame clones appear in the TCRdb table, and some are missing; sequencing was by immunoSEQ multiplex PCR. The sample holds approximately 60,000 clones; about 91% are singletons and the top ten take roughly 0.19%. Sequencing was performed on CD4+ T cells from peripheral blood mononuclear cells, taken in the second trimester of pregnancy. The receptors were sampled from a female donor with multiple sclerosis, enrolled in a pregnancy study.

The gene calls are TRBV29-1 and TRBJ2-7; a possible D gene is TRBD1 (6 bases). The germline V gene encodes CDR1 SQVTM and CDR2 ANQGSEA. The V and J ends lost 4 bases and 0 bases respectively, with 13 bases between them. This CDR3 is 14 amino acids long. For the CDR3, the DNA is TGCAGCGTTGGCCCCAGGGGATCCTCCTACGAGCAGTACTTC. Its protein is CSVGPRGSSYEQYF.

CDR3 coding DNA: TGTGCCTGGAGAGCGAGCGGTAGCCCGGAGACCCAGTACTTC. Protein: CAWRASGSPETQYF. The V call is TRBV30, the J call TRBJ2-5; D is possibly TRBD2 (5 bases). Trimming removed 3 bases at V and 5 bases at J, with 16 bases between. CDR1 GTSNPN and CDR2 SVGIG come from the germline V gene (reference sequence). This CDR3 has 14 amino acids.

The chain carries TRBV19 and TRBJ2-2, with TRBD2 matching over 8 bases. The CDR3 spans 15 residues. The ends lost 7 bases at V and 4 bases at J; junction bases unmatched: 8. Germline CDR1 and CDR2: LNHDA and SQIVND (reference sequence). In nucleotides, the CDR3 is TGTGCCAGTAAGCGTGACGGGAGGGGCACCGGGGAGCTGTTTTTT. Translation gives CASKRDGRGTGELFF.

The J gene is TRBJ2-1, the V gene TRBV2; 14 nucleotides line up with TRBD2. The CDR3 extends over 17 amino acids. The trim removed 6 bases at V and 4 bases at J, leaving 8 bases unmatched. The V gene's germline CDR1 is SNHLY and CDR2 FYNNEI. The CDR3 here is CASRRGLAGATYNEQFF. For the CDR3, the DNA is TGTGCCAGCAGAAGGGGACTAGCGGGAGCAACATACAATGAGCAGTTCTTC.

The chain joins TRBV27 to TRBJ2-7, with 10 nucleotides matching TRBD2. CDR1 and CDR2 (germline): MNHEY, SMNVEV (reference sequence). V dropped 6 bases and J dropped 3; count of bases not matched to a gene: 8. This CDR3 has 15 residues. The CDR3 spells CASRHSGRAVYEQYF. The CDR3 region has the DNA TGTGCCAGCAGGCACAGCGGGAGGGCCGTCTACGAGCAGTACTTC.

The V and J genes are TRBV7-3 and TRBJ2-1; D may be TRBD1 (6 bases). This CDR3 has 16 amino acids. Germline V gene sequence: CDR1 SGHTA, CDR2 FQGTGA. Trimming stripped 2 bases from V and 10 bases from J, with 21 bases between. Here the CDR3 DNA reads TGTGCCAGCAGCTTAGAGGGTAGGGGCAGGGGCAGGGAGCAGTTCTTC. Translating it yields CASSLEGRGRGREQFF.

This chain uses TRBV19 with TRBJ2-7; 10 nucleotides align to TRBD2. Germline CDR1 and CDR2: LNHDA and SQIVND (reference sequence). This CDR3 is built from 13 residues. V trimming: 6 bases; J trimming: 7 bases; junction bases outside the gene matches: 6. The CDR3 reads CASRPSGSGEQYF. The CDR3 coding sequence is TGTGCCAGTAGACCTAGCGGGAGTGGAGAGCAGTACTTC.

The chain employs TRBV7-3 and TRBJ2-3; 9 bases align to TRBD2. Germline CDR1 SGHTA, CDR2 FQGTGA. The CDR3 covers 15 residues. Trimming cost V 1 base and J 4 bases; bases outside gene matches: 3. CDR3 in amino acids: CASSLNGGGADTQYF. DNA for the CDR3: TGTGCCAGCAGCTTAAATGGCGGGGGGGCAGATACGCAGTATTTT.

This clone was seen only once. The chain recombines TRBV23-1 with TRBJ2-7; the match to TRBD1 covers 7 bases. TRBV23-1 is annotated as an ORF whose role is uncertain. The CDR3 sequence is 16 residues long. V was pared by 2 bases and J by 3 bases, with 10 bases of the junction left unmatched. DNA for the CDR3: TGCGCCAGCAGTCAAAGTCCGGACAGGCCGAACTACGAGCAGTACTTC. Its protein is CASSQSPDRPNYEQYF.

The chain combines TRBV9 with TRBJ2-1, with 9 bases that match TRBD2. Germline V gives CDR1 SGDLS, CDR2 YYNGEE. The V segment lost 0 bases and the J segment 7 bases; nucleotides outside the gene matches: 14. CDR3 length equals 18 residues. CDR3 sequence: CASSVGFRGGRGINEQFF. The CDR3 nucleotides are TGTGCCAGCAGCGTAGGGTTTCGGGGCGGGAGGGGGATAAATGAGCAGTTCTTC.

The rearrangement links TRBV10-2 to TRBJ2-2, with 9 nucleotides matching TRBD2. V lost 0 bases to trimming and J lost 7 bases; unmatched junction nucleotides: 9. CDR1 is WSHSY and CDR2 is SAAADI in the germline V gene. CDR3 length: 17 residues. Written as DNA, the CDR3 is TGCGCCAGCAGTGAGTCCGGGCTAGCGGGGAATATCGGGGAGCTGTTTTTT. Its translation: CASSESGLAGNIGELFF.

The chain combines TRBV28 with TRBJ2-1; 10 nucleotides align to TRBD2. CDR1 MDHEN and CDR2 SYDVKM come from the germline V gene. With 5 bases clipped from V and 4 bases from J, the junction kept 5 bases outside the gene matches. CDR3 size: 15 residues. Here the CDR3 DNA reads TGTGCCAGCAGTCGTTGGACTAGCGGTTACAATGAGCAGTTCTTC. This encodes CASSRWTSGYNEQFF.

The chain couples TRBV5-4 to TRBJ2-5, with 13 bases lining up with TRBD2. Germline V gene sequence: CDR1 SGHNT, CDR2 YYREEE (reference sequence). This CDR3 region has 18 residues. The junction had 12 bases not matched to a gene; V was cut back by 4 bases and J by 3 bases. For the CDR3, the DNA is TGTGCCAGCAGCACGGACACCGAAGGACTAGCGGGAGAAGAGACCCAGTACTTC. Encoded protein: CASSTDTEGLAGEETQYF.

The V and J genes are TRBV6-4 and TRBJ2-3, with D possibly matching TRBD1 (6 bases). Looked up from germline, CDR1 is MRHNA and CDR2 is SNTAGT. V lost 5 bases to trimming and J lost 4 bases, with 19 bases between them. This CDR3 is built from 16 residues. The DNA for the CDR3 is TGTGCCAGCAGTCCCGACAGGACCTTCGGGGCAGATACGCAGTATTTT. It specifies CASSPDRTFGADTQYF.

The chain's CDR3 is CATSTVMAGYEQYF. CDR3 bases: TGTGCCACCAGCACGGTCATGGCGGGCTACGAGCAGTACTTC. This chain joins TRBV15 and TRBJ2-7, with D possibly being TRBD2 (5 bases). Germline V gives CDR1 LNHNV, CDR2 YYDKDF (reference sequence). The CDR3 is 14 residues long. V was trimmed by 4 bases and J by 3 bases, leaving 13 bases between them.

This clone was seen more than once but under ten times. The chain recombines TRBV19 with TRBJ1-1, with 8 bases lining up with TRBD1. CDR1 is LNHDA, CDR2 SQIVND, per germline (reference sequence). V lost 7 bases and J lost 2; bases outside the gene matches: 15. The CDR3 loop spans 17 amino acids. CDR3 region: CASNTRTGFTANTEAFF. As DNA, the CDR3 is TGTGCCAGTAATACGAGGACAGGGTTCACGGCCAACACTGAAGCTTTCTTT. The full variable domain, its missing parts supplied by reference TRBV19 and TRBJ1-1, is DGGITQSPKYLFRKEGQNVTLSCEQNLNHDAMYWYRQDPGQGLRLIYYSQIVNDFQKGDIAEGYSVSREKKESFPLTVTSAQKNPTAFYLCASNTRTGFTANTEAFFGQGTRLTVV.

The V gene is TRBV5-1, the J gene TRBJ2-3, with 7 bases lining up with TRBD1. The CDR3 length is 14 residues. The ends lost 5 bases at V and 2 bases at J; junction bases unmatched: 5. From germline, CDR1 is SGHRS and CDR2 YFSETQ. DNA for the CDR3: TGCGCCAGCAGACGGGACAGATACACAGATACGCAGTATTTT. This gives the protein CASRRDRYTDTQYF.

The chain links TRBV6-6 to TRBJ2-3; 10 bases align to TRBD2. Trimming at V came to 5 bases and at J to 6 bases, leaving 8 bases not matched to a gene. The CDR3 is 15 residues long. The germline gives CDR1 MNHNY, CDR2 SVGAGI (reference sequence). The CDR3 DNA reads TGTGCCAGCAGTACCGGCACTAGCGGGACTGATACGCAGTATTTT. Protein product: CASSTGTSGTDTQYF.

This clone has only one observation. The chain couples TRBV7-2 to TRBJ2-5, with 7 bases fitting TRBD2. The ends lost 2 bases at V and 5 bases at J; junction bases unmatched: 8. The length of the CDR3 is 15 residues. Germline values: CDR1 SGHTA, CDR2 FQGNSA. CDR3 DNA: TGTGCCAGCAGCTTAACAAGCGGGGAGTGGGAGACCCAGTACTTC. It is translated as CASSLTSGEWETQYF.

The gene calls are TRBV2 and TRBJ1-5; TRBD1 matches at 10 bases. V lost 5 bases to trimming and J lost 7 bases; unmatched junction nucleotides: 11. Germline values: CDR1 SNHLY, CDR2 FYNNEI. The CDR3 runs to 16 residues. The CDR3 region is CASSILSGTGVQPQHF. The CDR3 DNA follows: TGTGCCAGCAGTATCCTTTCCGGGACAGGGGTGCAGCCCCAGCATTTT.

The chain employs TRBV2 and TRBJ2-3, with 8 bases identical to TRBD1. The CDR3 is 15 residues long. Trimming removed 7 bases from V and 5 bases from J; junction bases left unmatched: 11. Per the germline V gene, CDR1 is SNHLY and CDR2 is FYNNEI. The CDR3 nucleotides are TGTGCCAGCAAATTCCCCGGACAGGGACGAGATACGCAGTATTTT. The encoded protein is CASKFPGQGRDTQYF.

V gene TRBV30 combines with J gene TRBJ1-2, with a possible D match to TRBD1 (6 bases). Trimming took off 4 bases at V and 5 bases at J, with 8 bases between the two ends. Germline assignment: CDR1 GTSNPN and CDR2 SVGIG (reference sequence). This CDR3 has 11 residues. CDR3 loop: CAWNQGYGYTF. Here the CDR3 DNA reads TGTGCCTGGAACCAGGGGTATGGCTACACCTTC. The whole variable domain, remainder taken from reference TRBV30 and TRBJ1-2, is SQTIHQWPATLVQPVGSPLSLECTVEGTSNPNLYWYRQAAGRGLQLLFYSVGIGQISSEVPQNLSASRPQDRQFILSSKKLLLSDSGFYLCAWNQGYGYTFGSGTRLTVV.

The CDR3 spells CASRKSGLNTGELFF. The CDR3 nucleotides are TGTGCCAGCAGAAAAAGCGGATTGAACACCGGGGAGCTGTTTTTT. J is TRBJ2-2 and V is TRBV27, with a tentative D call TRBD2 (5 bases). This CDR3 contains 15 residues. With 6 bases removed from V and 1 base from J, the gap between germline ends came to 12 bases. Germline-derived CDR1 and CDR2 are MNHEY and SMNVEV (reference sequence).

The V and J genes are TRBV23-1 and TRBJ1-1, with 8 bases matching TRBD1. TRBV23-1 is filed as an ORF, its function uncertain. CDR3 length: 14 amino acids. V lost 0 bases, J lost 6 bases, and 3 bases stayed unmatched. The chain's CDR3 is CASSQSQGASEAFF. The CDR3 bases are TGCGCCAGCAGTCAATCGCAGGGGGCGTCTGAAGCTTTCTTT.

This clone was recorded once. V and J are TRBV7-9 and TRBJ2-1; TRBD1 agrees at 8 bases. The V segment lost 2 bases and the J segment 0 bases; nucleotides outside the gene matches: 9. CDR1 is SEHNR, CDR2 FQNEAQ, per germline (reference sequence). The CDR3 is 18 amino acids. CDR3 in amino acids: CASSLRGQGAISYNEQFF. DNA for the CDR3: TGTGCCAGCAGCTTACGGGGCCAGGGGGCAATCTCCTACAATGAGCAGTTCTTC.

This clone was counted many times. The chain uses TRBV28 and TRBJ2-7, with D maybe TRBD1 (6 bases). Germline lookup yields CDR1 MDHEN and CDR2 SYDVKM. This CDR3 has 13 amino acids. Trimming pared 7 bases from V and 2 bases from J, leaving 12 bases between. The CDR3 region is CASNPTGTYEQYF. CDR3 DNA: TGTGCCAGCAACCCGACAGGTACCTACGAGCAGTACTTC.